Sequencing of this T cell receptor beta chain was carried out in a study of OX40 agonist ivuxolimab in advanced cancers. Study-level background: About 44% of patients had received prior checkpoint inhibitor therapy. Regarding the study as a whole: Normalized T-cell clonal expansion was also low in some nonresponders. Relative to CD4+ cells, CD8+ T cells on average had more expanded clones.

The investigators sampled blood at baseline, at cycle 4 day 1, and at cycle 7 day 1. The data were produced by immunoSEQ multiplex PCR, yet TCRdb's version contains in-frame clones alone and is incomplete. The table has about 11,000 clones, 60% to 85% seen once; the top ten hold about 15%. This CDR3 spans 17 amino acids. CDR1 SGHAT and CDR2 FQDESV come from the germline V gene (reference sequence). V lost 2 bases, J lost 3 bases, and 9 bases stayed unmatched. This clone occurred a few times. Its antigen is currently unknown. The sequenced sample was CD4+ or CD8+ T cells sorted from blood, obtained in a trial of the OX40 agonist ivuxolimab. The receptor was isolated from an adult with an advanced solid tumor such as melanoma, head and neck, liver or kidney cancer. This chain joins TRBV11-1 and TRBJ2-5, with 10 bases lining up with TRBD2. The CDR3 loop is CASSLYTELAGKETQYF. The CDR3 nucleotides read TGTGCCAGCAGCTTATATACAGAACTAGCGGGAAAAGAGACCCAGTACTTC.